This entry features one TCR beta chain sequence. CDR3 size: 14 residues. V lost 0 bases, J lost 5 bases, and 10 bases lay in between. Per germline, CDR1 KGHSH and CDR2 LQKENI. Libraries were prepared by immunoSEQ multiplex PCR; TCRdb keeps only in-frame clonotypes and omits some of them. The table shows 50,000 to 65,000 clones, with roughly 87% occurring only once. The data derive from a study of lymphopenia after photon versus proton radiotherapy. The sequence came from a man older than 75 with esophageal cancer. The starting material was peripheral blood, obtained from a patient treated with proton-based radiotherapy. This rearrangement joins TRBV18 to TRBJ1-2; D perhaps matches TRBD1 (6 bases). CDR3 amino acids: CASSPPADRYGYTF. In nucleotides, the CDR3 is TGTGCCAGCTCACCACCGGCGGACAGATATGGCTACACCTTC.